This T cell receptor beta chain originates from a study of T cells expressing NK-cell markers. Study overall: There were seven HCMV-seropositive donors and one seronegative donor among the eight sequenced. Study-level results: The study found dominant NKG2C+ clonotypes at roughly 1.0-8% of CD8+ T cells in roughly six donors. In four donors, these clonotypes also led the CD3+CD56-NKG2C+ fraction. Whether expanded NKG2C-expressing T cell clones recognize HCMV is unknown.

Comments on this clonotype: The antigen remains undetermined.

One entry per CDR3 protein, without DNA, is what TCRdb gives after re-calling the 5' RACE reads. This sample's table reports about 460,000 distinct CDR3 sequences. Looked up from germline, CDR1 is SGHRS and CDR2 is YFSETQ. The CDR3 extends over 18 amino acids. This clonotype was sampled from a woman between 45 and 65 years old in good health. The gene calls are TRBV5-1 and TRBJ2-7; lacking DNA, the TRBD2 call made by TCRdb goes unchecked. Sequencing input: blood T cells: a sorted CD56 or NKG2C T cell subset, CD4+ or CD8+ T cells, or bulk PBMC T cells (not recorded which). The CDR3 protein is CASSLSPANAGGAYEQYF.